These 10 T cell receptor beta chains came from one sample sequenced in a study of cytomegalovirus exposure and HLA in healthy donors. Clones were sequenced by immunoSEQ multiplex PCR, and TCRdb holds only the in-frame ones, with some missing. The data contain just over 65,000 clones, about 97% of them seen just once; the ten biggest clones take up under 2%. The specimen was PBMCs. Receptors originate from a woman between 18 and 30 years old in good health and CMV-seropositive.

The chain carries TRBV28 and TRBJ2-3; TRBD2 might be the D (5 bases). In germline, CDR1 is MDHEN, CDR2 SYDVKM. V gave up 3 bases and J gave up 0 bases, with 10 bases separating them. The CDR3 is 15 residues long. CDR3 nucleotide sequence: TGTGCCAGCAGTTTGATGGTAGCGAGCACAGATACGCAGTATTTT. Amino acids: CASSLMVASTDTQYF.

This sequence joins TRBV30 and TRBJ2-7; 7 nucleotides match TRBD1. The germline gives CDR1 GTSNPN, CDR2 SVGIG (reference sequence). With 5 bases clipped from V and 2 bases from J, the junction kept 6 bases outside the gene matches. The CDR3 loop spans 13 amino acids. CDR3 amino acids: CAWGEDRTYEQYF. In nucleotides, the CDR3 is TGTGCCTGGGGCGAGGACAGGACCTACGAGCAGTACTTC.

V and J are TRBV30 and TRBJ1-3, with 7 bases fitting TRBD1. The CDR3 spans 14 residues. CDR1 and CDR2 from the germline V gene are GTSNPN and SVGIG (reference sequence). J gave up 4 bases and V 3 bases, and 6 bases lay outside the gene matches. CDR3 DNA sequence: TGTGCCTGGAGGCCCACGGGACAGGGAAACACCATATATTTT. Translated, it gives CAWRPTGQGNTIYF.

The chain is built from TRBV7-9 and TRBJ2-1; 11 bases line up with TRBD2. V lost 5 bases, J lost 6 bases, and 3 bases stayed unmatched. Germline assignment: CDR1 SEHNR and CDR2 FQNEAQ (reference sequence). CDR3 length: 14 amino acids. This chain's CDR3 is CASSPGTSGNEQFF. As DNA, the CDR3 is TGTGCCAGCAGCCCCGGGACTAGCGGCAATGAGCAGTTCTTC.

V usage is TRBV19 and J usage is TRBJ2-2; the D is unclear. This CDR3 comprises 16 residues. Trimming pared 0 bases from V and 1 base from J, leaving 9 bases between. Germline CDR1 LNHDA, CDR2 SQIVND (reference sequence). The CDR3 sequence is CASSIDGTENTGELFF. CDR3 DNA sequence: TGTGCCAGTAGTATAGATGGAACAGAGAACACCGGGGAGCTGTTTTTT.

The CDR3 nucleotides are TGCAGCGTCCCGACAGTGAACACTGAAGCTTTCTTT. Amino acid sequence: CSVPTVNTEAFF. The rearrangement links TRBV29-1 to TRBJ1-1, with a weak D call TRBD1 (5 bases). The CDR3 has 12 residues. The V end lost 6 bases, the J end lost 0 bases, and 8 bases lay between the germline ends. Germline CDR1 is SQVTM and CDR2 is ANQGSEA.

The CDR3 DNA reads as TGTGCCAGCAGCCAGGACAGAGCCTACGAGCAGTACTTC. Translated: CASSQDRAYEQYF. The J gene is TRBJ2-7, the V gene TRBV7-3; D perhaps matches TRBD1 (6 bases). Trimming took off 5 bases at V and 2 bases at J, with 10 bases between the two ends. In germline, CDR1 is SGHTA, CDR2 FQGTGA. CDR3 length: 13 residues.

The chain employs TRBV9 and TRBJ2-7; a possible D gene is TRBD2 (6 bases). The CDR3 runs 14 residues. The V gene lost 4 bases and the J gene lost 0 bases, with 11 bases spanning the gap. Germline CDR1 SGDLS, CDR2 YYNGEE. The CDR3 DNA reads TGTGCCAGCAGCCCCCAGCGGGCCTCCTACGAGCAGTACTTC. Its protein is CASSPQRASYEQYF. Combining the CDR3 with reference TRBV9 and TRBJ2-7 gives the whole variable domain DSGVTQTPKHLITATGQRVTLRCSPRSGDLSVYWYQQSLDQGLQFLIQYYNGEERAKGNILERFSAQQFPDLHSELNLSSLELGDSALYFCASSPQRASYEQYFGPGTRLTVT.

The chain joins TRBV28 to TRBJ2-1; TRBD2 aligns across 13 bases. Germline assignment: CDR1 MDHEN and CDR2 SYDVKM. Trimming took 2 bases from V and 2 from J; bases not matched to a gene: 9. The CDR3 sequence is 19 residues long. CDR3 sequence reads: CASSLPLAGGGTAYNEQFF. The CDR3 bases are TGTGCCAGCAGTTTACCACTAGCGGGGGGGGGTACGGCCTACAATGAGCAGTTCTTC. Looking up the rest from reference TRBV28 and TRBJ2-1 gives the full variable domain: DVKVTQSSRYLVKRTGEKVFLECVQDMDHENMFWYRQDPGLGLRLIYFSYDVKMKEKGDIPEGYSVSREKKERFSLILESASTNQTSMYLCASSLPLAGGGTAYNEQFFGPGTRLTVL.

The chain combines TRBV30 with TRBJ2-7; D is perhaps TRBD2 (5 bases). V was clipped by 0 bases and J by 2 bases, with 14 bases between them. This CDR3 is built from 15 residues. Germline V gene data show CDR1 as GTSNPN and CDR2 as SVGIG (reference sequence). The CDR3 is CAWSVRGQFPYEQYF. CDR3 DNA sequence: TGTGCCTGGAGTGTACGAGGGCAGTTCCCCTACGAGCAGTACTTC.